This T cell receptor (beta chain) comes out of a study of memory CD4+ T cells and cytomegalovirus serostatus. Single viable CD3+CD4+CD8-CD45RO+ cells were sorted as the memory CD4+ T cells. This clone was found once. Assay: immunoSEQ multiplex PCR; the TCRdb copy retains only in-frame clones and omits some. This table has some 46,000 clones, over 70% appearing once. Germline lookup yields CDR1 LNHDA and CDR2 SQIVND (reference sequence). V shed 7 bases, J shed 1 base, and the junction held 6 bases outside the gene matches. The CDR3 sequence is 14 residues long. The chain carries TRBV19 and TRBJ1-1; TRBD1 matches 7 bases. Source material: memory CD4+ T cells from blood. The clonotype was recovered from an adult in good health and CMV-seronegative. The DNA of the CDR3 is TGTGCCAGTAACCCGCGACAGGGGAACACTGAAGCTTTCTTT. This encodes CASNPRQGNTEAFF. Full variable domain (outside the CDR3, taken from reference TRBV19 and TRBJ1-1): DGGITQSPKYLFRKEGQNVTLSCEQNLNHDAMYWYRQDPGQGLRLIYYSQIVNDFQKGDIAEGYSVSREKKESFPLTVTSAQKNPTAFYLCASNPRQGNTEAFFGQGTRLTVV.